Below, 27 T cell receptor beta chains from the same sample are listed, as sequenced in a study of T cells expressing NK-cell markers. TCRdb re-called the 5' RACE reads and catalogs CDR3 proteins one per entry, DNA excluded. This table holds about 460,000 distinct CDR3 sequences. Sequenced material: blood T cells: a sorted CD56 or NKG2C T cell subset, CD4+ or CD8+ T cells, or bulk PBMC T cells (not recorded which). Receptors originate from a woman between 45 and 60 years old in good health.

This chain links TRBV5-1 with TRBJ1-5; TCRdb picks TRBD1, but there is no DNA to check that call. The CDR3 is made up of 15 amino acids. Germline lookup yields CDR1 SGHRS and CDR2 YFSETQ. The chain's CDR3 is CASSPMGANSQPQHF.

The rearrangement links TRBV2 to TRBJ1-2. The CDR3 totals 12 residues. The germline CDR1 and CDR2 sequences are SNHLY and FYNNEI. The CDR3 loop reads CASSELSYGYTF.

The V call is TRBV2, the J call TRBJ2-4; lacking DNA, the TRBD1 call made by TCRdb goes unchecked. In germline, CDR1 is SNHLY, CDR2 FYNNEI. The CDR3 runs to 15 residues. The CDR3 reads CASSADRRGKNIQYF.

The rearrangement uses TRBV4-2 and TRBJ2-1; TCRdb designates TRBD2, a call that cannot be tested without DNA. The CDR3 spans 15 residues. The V gene's germline CDR1 is LGHNA and CDR2 YNFKEQ. The CDR3 loop reads CASSQEPGLGSEQFF.

The rearrangement uses TRBV7-2 and TRBJ1-6. The CDR3 contains 13 residues. The germline V gene encodes CDR1 SGHTA and CDR2 FQGNSA. CDR3: CASSPPKNSPLHF.

J is TRBJ2-3 and V is TRBV5-5; TCRdb's D call of TRBD1 is untestable without DNA. Germline V gene data show CDR1 as SGHKS and CDR2 as YYEKEE (reference sequence). This CDR3 spans 16 amino acids. CDR3 in amino acids: CASSLTGTESTDTQYF.

This chain links TRBV6-4 with TRBJ2-1; TCRdb calls TRBD2, which cannot be checked without DNA. This CDR3 spans 16 amino acids. Germline lookup yields CDR1 MRHNA and CDR2 SNTAGT. The CDR3 spells CASSDSTSGRAPEQFF.

J is TRBJ2-5 and V is TRBV4-1; no DNA is available, so the TRBD2 call from TCRdb remains unchecked. Germline lookup yields CDR1 MGHRA and CDR2 YSYEKL. The CDR3 runs to 19 residues. The CDR3 here is CASSQDPYGTSGSQETQYF.

The chain recombines TRBV10-3 with TRBJ2-1. The CDR3 is made up of 11 amino acids. CDR1 and CDR2 from the germline V gene are ENHRY and SYGVKD. CDR3 region: CAISELGVWFF.

The chain joins TRBV24-1 to TRBJ2-2; checking the TCRdb D call of TRBD1 is not possible without DNA. The CDR3 loop spans 16 amino acids. CDR1 and CDR2 from the germline V gene are KGHDR and SFDVKD. This CDR3 reads CATSDPTGGLTGELFF.

This chain connects TRBV9 to TRBJ2-1. Per germline, CDR1 SGDLS and CDR2 YYNGEE. The length of the CDR3 is 14 residues. The CDR3 is CASSVAVGSNEQFF.

The rearrangement links TRBV24-1 to TRBJ1-5. Germline V gene sequence: CDR1 KGHDR, CDR2 SFDVKD. The CDR3 runs 13 residues. CDR3 protein: CATSDRYDQPQHF.

The chain couples TRBV7-2 to TRBJ2-7. The CDR3 runs to 13 residues. Per the germline V gene, CDR1 is SGHTA and CDR2 is FQGNSA. The CDR3 here is CASSSGIPYEQYF.

The rearrangement joins TRBV14 to TRBJ1-2; as DNA is missing, the TRBD1 call by TCRdb cannot be tested. The CDR3 extends over 17 amino acids. The germline V gene has CDR1 SGHDN and CDR2 FVKESK. The CDR3 sequence is CASSQTGTIQVTYGYTF.

V usage is TRBV12-3 or TRBV12-4 and J usage is TRBJ2-7; TCRdb's assignment of TRBD1 cannot be checked, as there is no DNA. There are 16 residues in the CDR3. CDR3 sequence: CASSDPGQDGGYEQYF.

The chain is built from TRBV3-1 and TRBJ2-3; the D call of TRBD1 rests on TCRdb alone, since no DNA is present to check it. From germline, CDR1 is LGHDT and CDR2 YNNKEL (reference sequence). The CDR3 has 15 amino acids. The chain's CDR3 is CASSPRGQRGDTQYF.

The V gene is TRBV6-5, the J gene TRBJ1-1; the D call of TRBD1 rests on TCRdb alone, since no DNA is present to check it. Per germline, CDR1 MNHEY and CDR2 SVGAGI. This CDR3 spans 12 amino acids. The CDR3 sequence: CASSYGGGKAFF.

This chain connects TRBV20-1 to TRBJ2-2; no DNA is available, so the TRBD2 call from TCRdb remains unchecked. The CDR3 has 17 residues. The V gene's germline CDR1 is DFQATT and CDR2 SNEGSKA (reference sequence). The CDR3 loop is CSARDTSGRVNTGELFF.

The chain employs TRBV11-3 and TRBJ2-6; the TCRdb D gene call, TRBD1, has no DNA to confirm it. The V gene's germline CDR1 is SGHNT and CDR2 YENEEA. This CDR3 region has 19 residues. CDR3 loop: CASSQRGQRTLSGANVLTF.

The V and J genes are TRBV10-2 and TRBJ2-1; TCRdb indicates TRBD2, and absent DNA this call remains unverified. Looked up from germline, CDR1 is WSHSY and CDR2 is SAAADI. This CDR3 has 16 amino acids. CDR3 loop: CASSLKRAGLHNEQFF.

V is TRBV9 and J is TRBJ2-3; TCRdb's D call, TRBD1, is unchecked because there is no DNA. CDR1 and CDR2 (germline): SGDLS, YYNGEE. This CDR3 contains 16 residues. This chain's CDR3 is CASSVSPTGVTDTQYF. Complete variable domain (other parts from reference TRBV9 and TRBJ2-3): DSGVTQTPKHLITATGQRVTLRCSPRSGDLSVYWYQQSLDQGLQFLIQYYNGEERAKGNILERFSAQQFPDLHSELNLSSLELGDSALYFCASSVSPTGVTDTQYFGPGTRLTVL.

The chain joins TRBV9 to TRBJ2-1. Germline V gene data show CDR1 as SGDLS and CDR2 as YYNGEE. The length of the CDR3 is 14 residues. CDR3: CASSVAEAYNEQFF.

J is TRBJ2-3 and V is TRBV15. CDR1 LNHNV and CDR2 YYDKDF come from the germline V gene (reference sequence). CDR3 length: 16 amino acids. The CDR3 reads CATSRDPSSNTDTQYF.

This chain links TRBV12-3 or TRBV12-4 with TRBJ2-3; TCRdb calls TRBD1, which cannot be checked without DNA. This CDR3 contains 16 residues. The CDR3 spells CASSTRQVGSQDTQYF.

This sequence joins TRBV6-5 and TRBJ1-2; TCRdb gives TRBD1 as the D gene, but with no DNA this cannot be confirmed. The CDR3 has 16 residues. Per the germline V gene, CDR1 is MNHEY and CDR2 is SVGAGI. CDR3 sequence reads: CASISRGAGRTYGYTF.

The chain links TRBV6-6 to TRBJ1-4. In germline, CDR1 is MNHNY, CDR2 SVGAGI (reference sequence). This CDR3 comprises 17 residues. The CDR3 loop reads CASSYSTDPATNEKLFF.

The chain employs TRBV11-2 and TRBJ2-7; TCRdb designates TRBD1, a call that cannot be tested without DNA. CDR1 and CDR2 from the germline V gene are SGHAT and FQNNGV. The CDR3 is made up of 15 amino acids. Here the CDR3 reads CASHLSRDTVYEQYF.